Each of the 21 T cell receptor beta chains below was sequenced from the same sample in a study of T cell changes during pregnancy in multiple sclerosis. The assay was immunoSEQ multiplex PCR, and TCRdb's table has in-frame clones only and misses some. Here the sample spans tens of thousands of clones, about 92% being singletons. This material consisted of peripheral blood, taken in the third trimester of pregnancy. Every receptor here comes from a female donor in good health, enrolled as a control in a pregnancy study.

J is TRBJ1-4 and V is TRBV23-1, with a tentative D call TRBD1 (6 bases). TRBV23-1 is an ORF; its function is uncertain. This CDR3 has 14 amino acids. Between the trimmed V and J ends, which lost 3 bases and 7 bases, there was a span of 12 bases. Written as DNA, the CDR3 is TGCGCCAGCAGTCATGAGGGGGGGGGTGAAAAACTGTTTTTT. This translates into CASSHEGGGEKLFF.

The CDR3 loop reads CASSWGTSGSQYNEQFF. For the CDR3, the DNA is TGCGCCAGCAGCTGGGGGACTAGCGGGAGCCAGTACAATGAGCAGTTCTTC. V and J are TRBV5-1 and TRBJ2-1; 14 nucleotides align to TRBD2. Trimming at V came to 3 bases and at J to 4 bases, leaving 6 bases not matched to a gene. In germline, CDR1 is SGHRS, CDR2 YFSETQ. There are 17 residues in the CDR3.

CDR3 loop: CASSETRGSNTGELFF. The CDR3, as DNA: TGTGCCAGCAGTGAGACCAGGGGTTCGAACACCGGGGAGCTGTTTTTT. V usage is TRBV6-4 and J usage is TRBJ2-2; weak D call: TRBD1 (6 bases). The CDR3 is 16 amino acids. CDR1 is MRHNA, CDR2 SNTAGT, per germline. Trimming shortened V by 3 bases and J by 0 bases, and 11 bases separated the two germline ends.

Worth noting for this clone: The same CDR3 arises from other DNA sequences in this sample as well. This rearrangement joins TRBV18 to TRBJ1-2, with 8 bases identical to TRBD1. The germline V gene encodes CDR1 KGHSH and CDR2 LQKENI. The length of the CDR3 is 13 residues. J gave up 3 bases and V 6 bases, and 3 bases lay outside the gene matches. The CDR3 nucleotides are TGTGCCAGCTCGCCGACAGGGGACTATGGCTACACCTTC. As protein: CASSPTGDYGYTF.

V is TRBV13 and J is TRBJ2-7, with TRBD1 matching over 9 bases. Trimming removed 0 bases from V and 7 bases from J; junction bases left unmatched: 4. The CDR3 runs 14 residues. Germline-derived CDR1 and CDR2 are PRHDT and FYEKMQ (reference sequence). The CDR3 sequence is CASSLGTGGGEQYF. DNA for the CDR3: TGTGCCAGCAGCTTAGGGACAGGGGGTGGGGAGCAGTACTTC. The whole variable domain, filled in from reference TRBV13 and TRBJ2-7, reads AAGVIQSPRHLIKEKRETATLKCYPIPRHDTVYWYQQGPGQDPQFLISFYEKMQSDKGSIPDRFSAQQFSDYHSELNMSSLELGDSALYFCASSLGTGGGEQYFGPGTRLTVT.

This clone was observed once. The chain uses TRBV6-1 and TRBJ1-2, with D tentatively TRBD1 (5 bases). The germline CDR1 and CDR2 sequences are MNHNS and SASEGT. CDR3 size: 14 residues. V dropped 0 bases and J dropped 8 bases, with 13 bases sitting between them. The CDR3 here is CASSEALGLGGYTF. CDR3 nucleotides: TGTGCCAGCAGTGAAGCGCTGGGGCTCGGCGGCTACACCTTC.

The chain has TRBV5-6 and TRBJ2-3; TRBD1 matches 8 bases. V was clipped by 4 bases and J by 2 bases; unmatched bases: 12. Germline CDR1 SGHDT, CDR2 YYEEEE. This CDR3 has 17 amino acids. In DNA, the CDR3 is TGTGCCAGCAGCCGGATTCAGGGGGCTCAAATCACAGATACGCAGTATTTT. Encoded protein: CASSRIQGAQITDTQYF.

The CDR3, as DNA: TGCAGCGCACTAACCGGGGAGCTGTTTTTT. Amino acids: CSALTGELFF. The V call is TRBV29-1, the J call TRBJ2-2; no clear D. The V gene's germline CDR1 is SQVTM and CDR2 ANQGSEA. V was shortened by 7 bases and J by 5 bases, with 5 bases between the two germline ends. The CDR3 spans 10 residues.

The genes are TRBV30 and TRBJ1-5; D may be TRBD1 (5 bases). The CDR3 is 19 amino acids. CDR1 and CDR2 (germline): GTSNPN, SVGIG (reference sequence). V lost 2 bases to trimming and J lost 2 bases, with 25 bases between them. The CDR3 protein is CAWSRNTGSGYMGNQPQHF. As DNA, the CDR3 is TGTGCCTGGAGTCGTAATACAGGATCTGGGTATATGGGCAATCAGCCCCAGCATTTT.

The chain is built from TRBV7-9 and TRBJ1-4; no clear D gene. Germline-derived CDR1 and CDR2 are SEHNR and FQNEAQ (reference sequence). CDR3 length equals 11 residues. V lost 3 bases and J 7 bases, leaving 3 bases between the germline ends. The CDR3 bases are TGTGCCAGCAGCTTCGGTGAAAAACTGTTTTTT. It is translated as CASSFGEKLFF.

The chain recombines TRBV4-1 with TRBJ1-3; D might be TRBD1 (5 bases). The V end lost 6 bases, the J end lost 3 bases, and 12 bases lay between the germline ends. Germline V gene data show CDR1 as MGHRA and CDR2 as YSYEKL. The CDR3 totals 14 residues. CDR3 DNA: TGCGCCAGCAGTTCTGGGGGGATTGGAAACACCATATATTTT. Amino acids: CASSSGGIGNTIYF.

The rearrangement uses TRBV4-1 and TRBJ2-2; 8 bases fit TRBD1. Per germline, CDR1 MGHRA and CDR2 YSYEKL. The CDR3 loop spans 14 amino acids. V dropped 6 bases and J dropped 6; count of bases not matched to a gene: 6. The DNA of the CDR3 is TGCGCCAGCAGTCCTTGGACAGGGCCCGGGGAGCTGTTTTTT. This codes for CASSPWTGPGELFF.

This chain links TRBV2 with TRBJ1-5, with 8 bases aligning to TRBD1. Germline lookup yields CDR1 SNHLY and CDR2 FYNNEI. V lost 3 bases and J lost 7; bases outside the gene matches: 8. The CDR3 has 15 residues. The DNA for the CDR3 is TGTGCCAGCAGTGAGGACAGGGTGTTAGTGCAGCCCCAGCATTTT. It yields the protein CASSEDRVLVQPQHF.

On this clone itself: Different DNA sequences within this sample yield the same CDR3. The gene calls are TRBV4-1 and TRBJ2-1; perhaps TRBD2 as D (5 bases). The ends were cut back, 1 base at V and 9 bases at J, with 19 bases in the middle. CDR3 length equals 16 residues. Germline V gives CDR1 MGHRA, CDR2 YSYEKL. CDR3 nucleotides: TGCGCCAGCAGCCAAGTAGCGAGCGGAGTCACGGGTGAGCAGTTCTTC. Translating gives CASSQVASGVTGEQFF.

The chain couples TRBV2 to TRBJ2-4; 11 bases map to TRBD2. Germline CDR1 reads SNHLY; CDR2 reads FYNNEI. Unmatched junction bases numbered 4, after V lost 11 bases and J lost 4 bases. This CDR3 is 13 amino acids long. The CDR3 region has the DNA TGTGCCGGATTAGCGGGAGGGAAAAACATTCAGTACTTC. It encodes CAGLAGGKNIQYF.

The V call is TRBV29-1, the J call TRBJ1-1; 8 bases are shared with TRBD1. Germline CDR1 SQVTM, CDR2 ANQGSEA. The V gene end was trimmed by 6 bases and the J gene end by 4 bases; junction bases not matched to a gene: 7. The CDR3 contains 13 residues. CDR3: CSVTRGQGTEAFF. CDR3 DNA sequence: TGCAGCGTCACCCGAGGACAGGGCACTGAAGCTTTCTTT.

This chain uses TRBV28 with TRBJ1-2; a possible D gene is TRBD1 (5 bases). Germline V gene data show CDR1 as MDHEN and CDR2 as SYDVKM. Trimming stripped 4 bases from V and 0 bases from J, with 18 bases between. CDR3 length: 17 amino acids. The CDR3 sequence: CASSYLTASQANYGYTF. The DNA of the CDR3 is TGTGCCAGCAGTTACCTGACAGCATCCCAAGCTAACTATGGCTACACCTTC.

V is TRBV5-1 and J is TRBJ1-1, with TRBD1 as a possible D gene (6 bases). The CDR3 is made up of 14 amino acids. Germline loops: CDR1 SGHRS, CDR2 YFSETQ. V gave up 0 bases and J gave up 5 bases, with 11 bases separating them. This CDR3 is CASSLVRGSTEAFF. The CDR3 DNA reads TGCGCCAGCAGCTTGGTGAGGGGGAGTACTGAAGCTTTCTTT.

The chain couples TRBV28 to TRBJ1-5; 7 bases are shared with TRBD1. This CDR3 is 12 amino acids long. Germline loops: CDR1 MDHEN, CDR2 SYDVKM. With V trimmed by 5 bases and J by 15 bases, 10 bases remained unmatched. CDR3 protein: CASSPPRGPLHF. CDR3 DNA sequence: TGTGCCAGCAGTCCACCGAGGGGGCCCTTGCATTTT.

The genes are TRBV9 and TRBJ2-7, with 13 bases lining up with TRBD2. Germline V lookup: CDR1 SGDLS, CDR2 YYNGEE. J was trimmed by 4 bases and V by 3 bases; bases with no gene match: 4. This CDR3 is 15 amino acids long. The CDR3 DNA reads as TGTGCCAGCAGCGGGGGACTAGCGGGGCGGTACGAGCAGTACTTC. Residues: CASSGGLAGRYEQYF.

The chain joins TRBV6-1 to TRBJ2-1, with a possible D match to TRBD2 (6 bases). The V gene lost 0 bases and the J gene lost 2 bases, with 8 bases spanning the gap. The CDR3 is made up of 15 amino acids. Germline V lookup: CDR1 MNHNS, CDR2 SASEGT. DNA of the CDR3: TGTGCCAGCAGTGAAGCGCGGAGGGCCTACAATGAGCAGTTCTTC. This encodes CASSEARRAYNEQFF.